This TCR beta chain comes out of a study of blood T cell repertoires in COVID-19. Across the whole study: COVID-19 samples, acute and convalescent, were from the United States, Italy and Spain.

Participants were aged about 18 to 89 years from some 24 US areas. Profiling relied on immunoSEQ multiplex PCR, and the TCRdb table lists in-frame clones only, not all of them. The repertoire consists of around 190,000 clones, with around 87% occurring once and the leading ten covering 20% to 25%. Points on this clone: Other DNA sequences in this specimen translate into the identical CDR3.

CDR3 length: 13 amino acids. V dropped 5 bases and J dropped 2; count of bases not matched to a gene: 3. Germline V gives CDR1 MNHEY, CDR2 SMNVEV (reference sequence). The TCR originated in a woman aged 40 to 50 in a cohort exposed to, infected with or recovered from COVID-19 (not recorded which). The rearrangement uses TRBV27 and TRBJ2-7; 7 bases are a match to TRBD2. Sample: PBMCs or T cells enriched from blood (not recorded which). CDR3 region: CASSLGLAYEQYF. CDR3 nucleotides: TGTGCCAGCAGTCTAGGACTAGCCTACGAGCAGTACTTC.